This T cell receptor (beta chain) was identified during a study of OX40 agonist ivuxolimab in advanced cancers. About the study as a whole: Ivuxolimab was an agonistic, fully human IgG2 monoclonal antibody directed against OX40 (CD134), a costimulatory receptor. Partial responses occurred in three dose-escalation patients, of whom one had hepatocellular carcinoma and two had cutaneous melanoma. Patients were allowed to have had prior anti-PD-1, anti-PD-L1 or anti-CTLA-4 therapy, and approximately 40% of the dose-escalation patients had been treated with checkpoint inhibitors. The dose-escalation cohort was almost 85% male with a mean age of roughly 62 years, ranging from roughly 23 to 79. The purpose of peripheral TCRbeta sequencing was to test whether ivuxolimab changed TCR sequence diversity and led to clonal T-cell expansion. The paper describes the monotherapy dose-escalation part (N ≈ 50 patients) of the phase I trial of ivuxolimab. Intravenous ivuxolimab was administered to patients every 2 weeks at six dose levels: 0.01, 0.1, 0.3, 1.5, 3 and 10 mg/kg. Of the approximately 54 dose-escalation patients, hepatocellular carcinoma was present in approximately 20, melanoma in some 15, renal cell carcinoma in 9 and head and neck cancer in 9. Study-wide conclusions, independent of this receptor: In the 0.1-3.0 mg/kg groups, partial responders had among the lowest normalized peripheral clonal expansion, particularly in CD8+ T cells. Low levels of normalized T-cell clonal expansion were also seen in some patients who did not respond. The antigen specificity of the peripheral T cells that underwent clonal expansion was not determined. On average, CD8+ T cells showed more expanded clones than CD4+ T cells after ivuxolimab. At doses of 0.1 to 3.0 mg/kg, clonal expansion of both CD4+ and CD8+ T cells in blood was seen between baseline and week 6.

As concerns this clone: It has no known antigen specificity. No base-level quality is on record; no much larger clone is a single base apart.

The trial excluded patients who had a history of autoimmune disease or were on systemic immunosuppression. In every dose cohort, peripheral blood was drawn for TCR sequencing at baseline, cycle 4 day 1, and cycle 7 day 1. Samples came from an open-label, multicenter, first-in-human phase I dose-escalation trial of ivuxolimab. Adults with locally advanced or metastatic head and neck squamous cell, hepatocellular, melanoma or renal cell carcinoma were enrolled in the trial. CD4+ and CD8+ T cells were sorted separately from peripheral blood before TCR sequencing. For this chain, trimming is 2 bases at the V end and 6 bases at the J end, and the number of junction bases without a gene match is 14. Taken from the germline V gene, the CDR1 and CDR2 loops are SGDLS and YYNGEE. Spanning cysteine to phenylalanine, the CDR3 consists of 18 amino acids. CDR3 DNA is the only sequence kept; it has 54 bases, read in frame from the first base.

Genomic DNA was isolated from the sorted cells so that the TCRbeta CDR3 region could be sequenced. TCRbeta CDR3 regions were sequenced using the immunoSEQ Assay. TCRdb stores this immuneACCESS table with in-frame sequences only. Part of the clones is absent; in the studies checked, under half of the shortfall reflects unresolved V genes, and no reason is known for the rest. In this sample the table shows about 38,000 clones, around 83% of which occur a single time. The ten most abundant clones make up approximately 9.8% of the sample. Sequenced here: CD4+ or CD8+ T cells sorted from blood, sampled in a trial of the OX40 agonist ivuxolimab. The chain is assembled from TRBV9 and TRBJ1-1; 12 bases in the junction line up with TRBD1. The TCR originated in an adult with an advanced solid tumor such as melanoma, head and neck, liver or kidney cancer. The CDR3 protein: CASSVIAGQGASFPEAFF. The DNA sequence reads TGTGCCAGCAGCGTCATAGCGGGACAGGGGGCTAGTTTCCCTGAAGCTTTCTTT.